This T cell receptor beta chain was sequenced in a study of regulatory T cells in long-lasting Graves disease. At the level of the study: For under 3 months, newly diagnosed Graves' patients had been taking antithyroid drugs. Findings and limits, study-wide: When disease was persistent, TRBV28, TRBJ1-2 and TRBJ2-5 were the favored segments.

Trimming took off 5 bases at V and 1 base at J, with 6 bases between the two ends. The CDR3 is made up of 12 amino acids. Germline CDR1 and CDR2: LGHDT and YNNKEL (reference sequence). This clonotype came up many times. Its antigen remains unidentified. Time point reported: newly diagnosed GD, antithyroid drugs for less than 3 months. The TCR library was made from RNA that had been extracted from PBMCs in TRIzol. From each patient, around 9 milliliters of peripheral blood was drawn and collected into an EDTA anticoagulant tube. To make TCR beta libraries, researchers used iRepertoire HTBI primers and Arm-PCR of CDR3 regions. In the authors' methods: Sequenced samples collectively carried under 75 TRBV and approximately 15 TRBJ segments. One entry per CDR3 protein, called by TCRdb with MiXCR from the multiplex PCR reads. The V and J calls, along with clone size, are taken from TCRdb and not from the paper's own processing. The sample lists approximately 300,000 distinct CDR3 sequences, under 20% seen once, with 38% in the top ten.

The origin of this receptor is a female donor with Graves disease. The V gene is TRBV3-1, the J gene TRBJ2-7; D gene unclear. Specimen: peripheral blood mononuclear cells (PBMCs), collected at new diagnosis, from a patient treated with antithyroid drugs. The CDR3 sequence is CASSSLSYEQYF. The CDR3 DNA is TGTGCCAGCAGCTCCCTTTCCTACGAGCAGTACTTC.